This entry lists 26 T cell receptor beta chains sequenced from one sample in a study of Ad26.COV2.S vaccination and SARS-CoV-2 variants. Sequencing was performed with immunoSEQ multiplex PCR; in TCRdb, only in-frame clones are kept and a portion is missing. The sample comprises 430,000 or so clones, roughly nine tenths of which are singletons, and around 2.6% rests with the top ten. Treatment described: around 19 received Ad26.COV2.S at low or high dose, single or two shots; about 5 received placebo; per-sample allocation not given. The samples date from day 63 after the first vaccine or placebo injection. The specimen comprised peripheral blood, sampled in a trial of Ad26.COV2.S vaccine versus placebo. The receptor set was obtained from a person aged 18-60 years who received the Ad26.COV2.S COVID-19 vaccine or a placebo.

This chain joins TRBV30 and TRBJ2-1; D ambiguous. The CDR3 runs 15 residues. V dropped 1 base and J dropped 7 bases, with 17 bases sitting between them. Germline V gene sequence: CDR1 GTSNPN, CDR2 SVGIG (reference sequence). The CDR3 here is CAWSALIGVANEQFF. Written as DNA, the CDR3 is TGTGCCTGGAGTGCCCTTATAGGCGTCGCGAATGAGCAGTTCTTC.

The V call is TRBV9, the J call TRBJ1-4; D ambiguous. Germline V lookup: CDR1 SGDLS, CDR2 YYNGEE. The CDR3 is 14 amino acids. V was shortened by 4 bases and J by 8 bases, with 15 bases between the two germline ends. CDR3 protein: CASSTDGEVEKLFF. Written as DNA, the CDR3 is TGTGCCAGCAGCACTGACGGCGAGGTCGAAAAACTGTTTTTT.

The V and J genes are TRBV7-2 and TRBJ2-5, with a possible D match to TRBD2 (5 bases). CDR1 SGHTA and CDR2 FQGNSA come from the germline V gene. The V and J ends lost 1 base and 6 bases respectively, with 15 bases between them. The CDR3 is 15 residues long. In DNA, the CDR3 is TGTGCCAGCAGCTTAGTCTTTGGTAGCGAAAAGACCCAGTACTTC. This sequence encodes CASSLVFGSEKTQYF.

The CDR3 loop reads CASSYSGGWDQPQHF. The CDR3 coding sequence is TGTGCCAGCAGTTACTCGGGGGGTTGGGATCAGCCCCAGCATTTT. This chain links TRBV6-5 with TRBJ1-5; weak D call: TRBD1 (5 bases). Germline CDR1 MNHEY, CDR2 SVGAGI. The CDR3 loop spans 15 amino acids. Trimming left V 0 bases short and J 5 bases short, with 11 bases between.

DNA of the CDR3: TGTGCCAGCAGCCCTCTTACGGGGTTTGACGATGAGCAGTTCTTC. It specifies CASSPLTGFDDEQFF. The chain is built from TRBV6-6 and TRBJ2-1, with D maybe TRBD2 (5 bases). Trimming shortened V by 6 bases and J by 8 bases, and 20 bases separated the two germline ends. This CDR3 is built from 15 residues. Germline V lookup: CDR1 MNHNY, CDR2 SVGAGI (reference sequence).

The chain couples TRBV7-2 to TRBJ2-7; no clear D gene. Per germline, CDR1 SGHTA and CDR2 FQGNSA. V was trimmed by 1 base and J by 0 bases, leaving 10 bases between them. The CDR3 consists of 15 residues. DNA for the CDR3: TGTGCCAGCAGCTTAGGACTTACGAGCTCCTACGAGCAGTACTTC. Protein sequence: CASSLGLTSSYEQYF.

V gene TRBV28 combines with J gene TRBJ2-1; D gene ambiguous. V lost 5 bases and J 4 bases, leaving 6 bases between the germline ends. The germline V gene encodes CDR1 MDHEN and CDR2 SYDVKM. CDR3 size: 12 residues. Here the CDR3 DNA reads TGTGCCAGCAGTGACACATACAATGAGCAGTTCTTC. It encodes CASSDTYNEQFF.

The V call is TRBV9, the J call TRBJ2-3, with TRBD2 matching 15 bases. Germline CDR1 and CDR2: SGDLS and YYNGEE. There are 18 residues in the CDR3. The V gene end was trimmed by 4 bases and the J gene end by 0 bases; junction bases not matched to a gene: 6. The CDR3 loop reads CASSWGLAGGSSTDTQYF. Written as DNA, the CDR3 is TGTGCCAGCAGCTGGGGACTAGCGGGAGGATCCAGCACAGATACGCAGTATTTT.

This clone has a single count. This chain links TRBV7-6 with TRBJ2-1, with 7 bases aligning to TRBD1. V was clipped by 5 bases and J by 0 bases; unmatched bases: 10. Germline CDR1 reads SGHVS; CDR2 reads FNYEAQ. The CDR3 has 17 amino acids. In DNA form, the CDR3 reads TGTGCCAGCAGCCCCAGGACAGGCGCTAGCTCCTACAATGAGCAGTTCTTC. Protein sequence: CASSPRTGASSYNEQFF.

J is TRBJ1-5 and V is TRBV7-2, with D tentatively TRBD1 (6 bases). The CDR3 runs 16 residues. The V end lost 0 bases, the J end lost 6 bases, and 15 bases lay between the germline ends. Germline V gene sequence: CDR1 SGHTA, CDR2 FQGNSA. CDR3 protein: CASSLANRGQGQPQHF. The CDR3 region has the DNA TGTGCCAGCAGCTTAGCGAACCGGGGGCAGGGTCAGCCCCAGCATTTT.

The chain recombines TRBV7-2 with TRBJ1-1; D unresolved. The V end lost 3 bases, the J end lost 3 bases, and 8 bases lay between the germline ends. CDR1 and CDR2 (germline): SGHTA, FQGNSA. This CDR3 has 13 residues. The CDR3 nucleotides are TGTGCCAGCAGCTTTGCACGTCACACTGAAGCTTTCTTT. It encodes CASSFARHTEAFF.

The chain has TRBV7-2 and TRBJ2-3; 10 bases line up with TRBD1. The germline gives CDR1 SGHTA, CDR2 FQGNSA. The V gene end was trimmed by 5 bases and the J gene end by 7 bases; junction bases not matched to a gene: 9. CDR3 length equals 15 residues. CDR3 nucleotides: TGTGCCAGCAGCGGACAGGGGGAGGGTGTGAATACGCAGTATTTT. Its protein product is CASSGQGEGVNTQYF.

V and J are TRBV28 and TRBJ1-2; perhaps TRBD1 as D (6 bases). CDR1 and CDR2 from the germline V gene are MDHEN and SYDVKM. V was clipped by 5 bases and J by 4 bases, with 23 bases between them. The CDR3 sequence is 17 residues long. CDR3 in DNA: TGTGCCAGCAGTCTACAGGGAATGAGCACTGGTGGCTATGGCTACACCTTC. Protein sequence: CASSLQGMSTGGYGYTF.

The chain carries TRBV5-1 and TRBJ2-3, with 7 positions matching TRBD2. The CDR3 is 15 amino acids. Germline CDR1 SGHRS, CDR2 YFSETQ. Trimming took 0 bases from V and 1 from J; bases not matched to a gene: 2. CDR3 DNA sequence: TGCGCCAGCAGCTTGGCTAGCGGAGGCACAGATACGCAGTATTTT. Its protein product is CASSLASGGTDTQYF.

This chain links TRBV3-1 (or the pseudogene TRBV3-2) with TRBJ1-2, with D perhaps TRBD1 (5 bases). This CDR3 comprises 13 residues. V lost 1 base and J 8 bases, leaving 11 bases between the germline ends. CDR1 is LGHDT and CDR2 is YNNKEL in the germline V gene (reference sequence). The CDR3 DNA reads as TGTGCCAGCAGCCAAGTTGAGGGGAGCGGCTACACCTTC. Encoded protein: CASSQVEGSGYTF.

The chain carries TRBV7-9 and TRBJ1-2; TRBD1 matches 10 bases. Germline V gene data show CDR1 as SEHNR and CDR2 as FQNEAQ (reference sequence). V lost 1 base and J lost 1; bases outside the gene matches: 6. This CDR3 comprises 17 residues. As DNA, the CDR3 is TGTGCCAGCAGCTTAGAGGGACAGGGGCGATTTAACTATGGCTACACCTTC. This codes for CASSLEGQGRFNYGYTF.

The CDR3 coding sequence is TGCAGCGTCAAGACGGGGGGGGAGTCACCCCTCCACTTT. It translates to CSVKTGGESPLHF. This rearrangement joins TRBV29-1 to TRBJ1-6, with D possibly being TRBD1 (5 bases). Deletions cut 6 bases from V and 10 bases from J, with 16 bases between. Per the germline V gene, CDR1 is SQVTM and CDR2 is ANQGSEA. This CDR3 is built from 13 residues.

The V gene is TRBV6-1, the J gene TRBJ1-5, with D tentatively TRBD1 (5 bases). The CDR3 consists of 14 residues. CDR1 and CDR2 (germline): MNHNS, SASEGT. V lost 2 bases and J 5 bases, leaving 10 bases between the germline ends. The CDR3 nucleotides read TGTGCCAGCAGTGAACAGGCGGGGGATCAGCCCCAGCATTTT. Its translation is CASSEQAGDQPQHF.

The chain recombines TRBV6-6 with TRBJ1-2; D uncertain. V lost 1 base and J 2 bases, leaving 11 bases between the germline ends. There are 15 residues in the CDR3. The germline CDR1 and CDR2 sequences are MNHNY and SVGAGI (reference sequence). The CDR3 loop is CASSYFEGGNYGYTF. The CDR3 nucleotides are TGTGCCAGCAGTTACTTTGAGGGTGGGAACTATGGCTACACCTTC.

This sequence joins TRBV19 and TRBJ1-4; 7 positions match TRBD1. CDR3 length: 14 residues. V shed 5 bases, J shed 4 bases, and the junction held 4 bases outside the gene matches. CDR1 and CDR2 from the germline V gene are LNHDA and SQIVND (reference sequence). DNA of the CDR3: TGTGCCAGTAGTCCGGACAGGTTTAATGAAAAACTGTTTTTT. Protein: CASSPDRFNEKLFF. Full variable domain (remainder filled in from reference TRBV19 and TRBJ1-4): DGGITQSPKYLFRKEGQNVTLSCEQNLNHDAMYWYRQDPGQGLRLIYYSQIVNDFQKGDIAEGYSVSREKKESFPLTVTSAQKNPTAFYLCASSPDRFNEKLFFGSGTQLSVL.

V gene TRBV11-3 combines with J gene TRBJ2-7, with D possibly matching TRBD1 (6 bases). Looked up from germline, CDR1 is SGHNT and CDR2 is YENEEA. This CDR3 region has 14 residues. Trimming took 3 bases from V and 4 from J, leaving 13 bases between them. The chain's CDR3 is CASSFDRQAYEQYV. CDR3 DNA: TGTGCCAGCAGCTTCGACAGACAGGCGTACGAGCAGTACGTC.

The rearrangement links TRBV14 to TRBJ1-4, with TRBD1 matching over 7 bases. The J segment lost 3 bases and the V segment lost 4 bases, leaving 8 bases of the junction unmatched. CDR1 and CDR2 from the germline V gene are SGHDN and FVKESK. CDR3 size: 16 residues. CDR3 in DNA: TGTGCCAGCAGCCCCCGGGACAGTAAAGCTAATGAAAAACTGTTTTTT. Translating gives CASSPRDSKANEKLFF.

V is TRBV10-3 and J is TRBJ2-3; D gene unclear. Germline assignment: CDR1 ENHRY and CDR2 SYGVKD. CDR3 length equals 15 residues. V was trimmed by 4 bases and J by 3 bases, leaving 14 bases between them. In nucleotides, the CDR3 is TGTGCCATCAGTGGGCCGGGCGGCCAGACAGATACGCAGTATTTT. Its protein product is CAISGPGGQTDTQYF.

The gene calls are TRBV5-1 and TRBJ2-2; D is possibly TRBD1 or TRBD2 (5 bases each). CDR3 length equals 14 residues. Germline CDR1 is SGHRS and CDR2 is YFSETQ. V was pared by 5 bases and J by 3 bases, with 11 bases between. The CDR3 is CASRFGADTGELFF. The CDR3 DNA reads TGCGCCAGCAGATTCGGGGCCGACACCGGGGAGCTGTTTTTT.

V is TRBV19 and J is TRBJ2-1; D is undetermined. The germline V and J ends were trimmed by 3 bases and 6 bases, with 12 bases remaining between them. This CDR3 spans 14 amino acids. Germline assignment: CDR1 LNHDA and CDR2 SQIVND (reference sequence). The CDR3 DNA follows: TGTGCCAGTAGTATTTCGGGCCTCGGCAATGAGCAGTTCTTC. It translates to CASSISGLGNEQFF. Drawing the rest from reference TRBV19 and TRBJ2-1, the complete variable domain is DGGITQSPKYLFRKEGQNVTLSCEQNLNHDAMYWYRQDPGQGLRLIYYSQIVNDFQKGDIAEGYSVSREKKESFPLTVTSAQKNPTAFYLCASSISGLGNEQFFGPGTRLTVL.

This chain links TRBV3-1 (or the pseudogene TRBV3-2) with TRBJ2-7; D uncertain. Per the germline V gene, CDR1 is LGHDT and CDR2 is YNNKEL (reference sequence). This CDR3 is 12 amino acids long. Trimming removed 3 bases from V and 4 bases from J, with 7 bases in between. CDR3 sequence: CASSQALYEQYF. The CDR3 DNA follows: TGTGCCAGCAGCCAGGCACTGTACGAGCAGTACTTC.